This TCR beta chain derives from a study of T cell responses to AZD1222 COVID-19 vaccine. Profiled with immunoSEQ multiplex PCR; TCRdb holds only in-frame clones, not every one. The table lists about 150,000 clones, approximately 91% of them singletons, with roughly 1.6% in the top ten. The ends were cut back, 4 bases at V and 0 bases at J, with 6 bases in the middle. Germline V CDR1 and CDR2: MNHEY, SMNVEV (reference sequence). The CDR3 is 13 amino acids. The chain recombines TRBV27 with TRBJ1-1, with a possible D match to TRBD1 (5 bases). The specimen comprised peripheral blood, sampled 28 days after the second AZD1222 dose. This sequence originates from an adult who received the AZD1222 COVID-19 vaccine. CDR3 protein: CASSSGLNTEAFF. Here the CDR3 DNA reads TGTGCCAGCAGTTCAGGGCTGAACACTGAAGCTTTCTTT.